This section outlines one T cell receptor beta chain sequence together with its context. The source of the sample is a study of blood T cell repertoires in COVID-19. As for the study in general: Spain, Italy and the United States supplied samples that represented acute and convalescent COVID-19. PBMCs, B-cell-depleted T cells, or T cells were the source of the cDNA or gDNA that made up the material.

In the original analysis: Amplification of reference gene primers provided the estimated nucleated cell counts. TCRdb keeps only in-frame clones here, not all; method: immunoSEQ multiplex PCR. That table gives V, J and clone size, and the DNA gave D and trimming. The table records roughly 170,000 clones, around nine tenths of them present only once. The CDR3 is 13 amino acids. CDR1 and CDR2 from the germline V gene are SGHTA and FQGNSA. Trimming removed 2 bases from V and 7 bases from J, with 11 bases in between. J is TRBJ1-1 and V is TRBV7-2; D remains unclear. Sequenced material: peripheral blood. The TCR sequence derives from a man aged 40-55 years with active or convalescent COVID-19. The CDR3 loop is CASSLSGYGEAFF. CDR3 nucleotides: TGTGCCAGCAGCTTAAGCGGGTATGGTGAAGCTTTCTTT.